Below are 8 T cell receptor beta chains sequenced from a single sample in a study of early T cells in non-severe SARS-CoV-2 infection. Each CDR3 protein gets one entry after TCRdb re-called the 5' RACE reads with MiXCR. The sample carries about 92,000 distinct CDR3 sequences, 13% to 15% recorded once. The sequencing input was whole blood. The receptors originated from an adult who was a healthcare worker with PCR-confirmed SARS-CoV-2 infection or an uninfected control (not recorded which).

V is TRBV7-9 and J is TRBJ1-2; the D gene is possibly TRBD1 (5 bases). In germline, CDR1 is SEHNR, CDR2 FQNEAQ (reference sequence). The CDR3 has 15 residues. Trimming removed 6 bases from V and 3 bases from J, with 17 bases in between. Written as DNA, the CDR3 is TGTGCCAGCAGTTCCCAGGACACAGGAGACTATGGCTACACCTTC. Translating gives CASSSQDTGDYGYTF. Supplemented by reference TRBV7-9 and TRBJ1-2, the full variable domain reads DTGVSQNPRHKITKRGQNVTFRCDPISEHNRLYWYRQTLGQGPEFLTYFQNEAQLEKSRLLSDRFSAERPKGSFSTLEIQRTEQGDSAMYLCASSSQDTGDYGYTFGSGTRLTVV.

The V call is TRBV5-1, the J call TRBJ2-3; 7 positions agree with TRBD2. The CDR3 spans 16 residues. J lost 4 bases, V lost 1 base, and 9 bases had no gene match. CDR1 is SGHRS and CDR2 is YFSETQ in the germline V gene. DNA of the CDR3: TGCGCCAGCAGCTTGAGCGATCCGGCGGGAGCAGATACGCAGTATTTT. It specifies CASSLSDPAGADTQYF.

This clonotype appeared a few times. The chain combines TRBV10-2 with TRBJ1-5, with a weak D call TRBD1 (5 bases). The CDR3 length is 13 residues. The V end was cut by 3 bases, the J end by 7 bases, with 10 bases between. Germline lookup yields CDR1 WSHSY and CDR2 SAAADI. For the CDR3, the DNA is TGCGCCAGCAGTGATGGGGGGATGCAGCCCCAGCATTTT. The encoded protein is CASSDGGMQPQHF.

The chain employs TRBV24-1 and TRBJ1-4, with D hard to call. Germline lookup yields CDR1 KGHDR and CDR2 SFDVKD. V was pared by 6 bases and J by 5 bases, with 6 bases between. CDR3 length: 12 amino acids. The CDR3 sequence is CATSFLNEKLFF. The CDR3 DNA is TGTGCCACCAGTTTCCTGAATGAAAAACTGTTTTTT.

The rearrangement joins TRBV10-3 to TRBJ1-6; the D is unclear. The CDR3 contains 11 residues. The germline V gene encodes CDR1 ENHRY and CDR2 SYGVKD. The germline V and J ends were trimmed by 3 bases and 6 bases, with 0 bases remaining between them. The CDR3 DNA reads as TGTGCCATCAGTGATAATTCACCCCTCCACTTT. Encoded protein: CAISDNSPLHF.

The CDR3 DNA follows: TGCAGCGTTGTGGGCGGGACCTTAGCCAAAAACATTCAGTACTTC. As protein: CSVVGGTLAKNIQYF. This chain joins TRBV29-1 and TRBJ2-4; perhaps TRBD2 as D (6 bases). CDR3 length: 15 amino acids. CDR1 and CDR2 from the germline V gene are SQVTM and ANQGSEA. The germline V and J ends were trimmed by 4 bases and 0 bases, with 13 bases remaining between them.

Ten or more counts support this clonotype. This chain connects TRBV19 to TRBJ2-1, with 8 bases identical to TRBD2. The CDR3 spans 14 residues. Losses at the gene ends were 0 bases for V and 6 bases for J; bases not matched to a gene: 1. Germline V lookup: CDR1 LNHDA, CDR2 SQIVND (reference sequence). Written as DNA, the CDR3 is TGTGCCAGTAGTATAGAACGGGGGGGCAATGAGCAGTTCTTC. Translation: CASSIERGGNEQFF.

The rearrangement links TRBV29-1 to TRBJ2-3; D assignment may be TRBD1 or TRBD2 (5 bases each). V was pared by 4 bases and J by 5 bases, with 13 bases between. Germline-derived CDR1 and CDR2 are SQVTM and ANQGSEA. The CDR3 covers 13 residues. DNA for the CDR3: TGCAGCGTTGCGCAGGGAGTGGTAGATACGCAGTATTTT. The encoded protein is CSVAQGVVDTQYF.